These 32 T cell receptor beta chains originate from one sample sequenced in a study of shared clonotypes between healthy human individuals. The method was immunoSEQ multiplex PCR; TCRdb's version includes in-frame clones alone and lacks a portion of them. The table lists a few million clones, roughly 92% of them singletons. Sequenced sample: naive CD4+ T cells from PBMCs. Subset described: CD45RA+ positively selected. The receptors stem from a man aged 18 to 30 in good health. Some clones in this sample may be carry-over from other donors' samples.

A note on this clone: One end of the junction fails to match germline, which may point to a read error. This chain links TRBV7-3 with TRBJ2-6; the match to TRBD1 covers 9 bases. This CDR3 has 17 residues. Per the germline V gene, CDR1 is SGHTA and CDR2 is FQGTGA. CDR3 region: CASGRDRANSRANVLTF. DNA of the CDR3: TGTGCCAGCGGACGGGACAGGGCCAACTCTAGGGCCAACGTCCTGACTTTC.

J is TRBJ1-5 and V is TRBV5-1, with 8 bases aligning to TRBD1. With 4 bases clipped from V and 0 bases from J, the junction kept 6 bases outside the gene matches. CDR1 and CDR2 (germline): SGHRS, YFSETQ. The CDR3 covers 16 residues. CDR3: CASSPQGQDSNQPQHF. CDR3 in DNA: TGCGCCAGCAGCCCACAGGGACAGGATAGCAATCAGCCCCAGCATTTT.

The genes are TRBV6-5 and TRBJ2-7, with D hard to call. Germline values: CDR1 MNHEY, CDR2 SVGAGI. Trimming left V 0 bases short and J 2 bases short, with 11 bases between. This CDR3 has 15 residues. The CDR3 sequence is CASSYSGWQTYEQYF. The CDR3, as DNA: TGTGCCAGCAGTTACTCGGGGTGGCAGACCTACGAGCAGTACTTC.

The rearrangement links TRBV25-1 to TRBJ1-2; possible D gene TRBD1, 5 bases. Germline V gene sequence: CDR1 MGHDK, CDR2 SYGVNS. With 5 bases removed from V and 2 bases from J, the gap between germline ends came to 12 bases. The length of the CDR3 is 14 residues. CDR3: CASSTAGPNYGYTF. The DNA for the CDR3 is TGTGCCAGCAGTACGGCAGGGCCGAACTATGGCTACACCTTC.

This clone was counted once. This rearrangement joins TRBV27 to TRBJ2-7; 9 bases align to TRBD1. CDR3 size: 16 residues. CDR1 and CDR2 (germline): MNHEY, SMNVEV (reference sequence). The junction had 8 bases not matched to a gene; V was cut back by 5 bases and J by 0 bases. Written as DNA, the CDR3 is TGTGCCAGCAGTCCAGGGACAGGGAGGAGCTCCTACGAGCAGTACTTC. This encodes CASSPGTGRSSYEQYF.

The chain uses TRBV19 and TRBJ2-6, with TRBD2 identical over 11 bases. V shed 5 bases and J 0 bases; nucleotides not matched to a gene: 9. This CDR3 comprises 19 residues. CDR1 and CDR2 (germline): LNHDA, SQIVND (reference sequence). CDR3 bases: TGTGCCAGTAGTCCGGGACTAGCGGAGCCAGGCTCTGGGGCCAACGTCCTGACTTTC. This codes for CASSPGLAEPGSGANVLTF. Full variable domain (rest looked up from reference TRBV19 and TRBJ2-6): DGGITQSPKYLFRKEGQNVTLSCEQNLNHDAMYWYRQDPGQGLRLIYYSQIVNDFQKGDIAEGYSVSREKKESFPLTVTSAQKNPTAFYLCASSPGLAEPGSGANVLTFGAGSRLTVL.

CDR3 coding DNA: TGTGCCAGCAGTTCGGGGGCCAACAGAGGAGAAAAACTGTTTTTT. It encodes CASSSGANRGEKLFF. The V call is TRBV28, the J call TRBJ1-4, with a tentative D call TRBD1 (6 bases). Germline V CDR1 and CDR2: MDHEN, SYDVKM. Trimming left V 4 bases short and J 8 bases short, with 17 bases between. The CDR3 sequence is 15 residues long.

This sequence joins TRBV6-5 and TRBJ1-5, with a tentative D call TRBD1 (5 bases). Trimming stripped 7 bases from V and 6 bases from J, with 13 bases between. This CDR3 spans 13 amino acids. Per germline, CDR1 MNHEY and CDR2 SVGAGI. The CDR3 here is CASTSGGVQPQHF. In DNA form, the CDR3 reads TGTGCCAGCACCTCGGGAGGGGTTCAGCCCCAGCATTTT.

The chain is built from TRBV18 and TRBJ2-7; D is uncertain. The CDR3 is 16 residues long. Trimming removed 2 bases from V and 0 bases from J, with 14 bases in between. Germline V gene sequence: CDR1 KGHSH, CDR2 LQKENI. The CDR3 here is CASSPSWAGASYEQYF. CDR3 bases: TGTGCCAGCTCACCAAGTTGGGCAGGCGCCTCCTACGAGCAGTACTTC. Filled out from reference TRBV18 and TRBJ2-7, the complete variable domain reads NAGVMQNPRHLVRRRGQEARLRCSPMKGHSHVYWYRQLPEEGLKFMVYLQKENIIDESGMPKERFSAEFPKEGPSILRIQQVVRGDSAAYFCASSPSWAGASYEQYFGPGTRLTVT.

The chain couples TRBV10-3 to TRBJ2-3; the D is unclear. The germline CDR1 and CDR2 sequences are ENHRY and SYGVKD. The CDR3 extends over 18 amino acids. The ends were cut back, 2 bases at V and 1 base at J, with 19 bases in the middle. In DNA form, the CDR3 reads TGTGCCATCAGTGAGAACTTTCCCGGACGCGGCGGCACAGATACGCAGTATTTT. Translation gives CAISENFPGRGGTDTQYF.

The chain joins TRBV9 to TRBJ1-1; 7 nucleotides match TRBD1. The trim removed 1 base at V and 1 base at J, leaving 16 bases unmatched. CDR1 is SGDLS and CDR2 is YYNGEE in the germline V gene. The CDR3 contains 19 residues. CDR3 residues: CASSVLAGSGGRWNTEAFF. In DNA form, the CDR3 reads TGTGCCAGCAGCGTACTAGCGGGGTCAGGGGGTCGGTGGAACACTGAAGCTTTCTTT.

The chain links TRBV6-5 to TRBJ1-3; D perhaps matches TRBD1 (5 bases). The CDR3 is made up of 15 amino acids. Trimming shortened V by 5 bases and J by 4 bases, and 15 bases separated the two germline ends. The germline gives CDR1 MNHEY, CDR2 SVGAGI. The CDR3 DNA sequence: TGTGCCAGCAGTAAAAACGGGGGGTTAGGAAACACCATATATTTT. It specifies CASSKNGGLGNTIYF.

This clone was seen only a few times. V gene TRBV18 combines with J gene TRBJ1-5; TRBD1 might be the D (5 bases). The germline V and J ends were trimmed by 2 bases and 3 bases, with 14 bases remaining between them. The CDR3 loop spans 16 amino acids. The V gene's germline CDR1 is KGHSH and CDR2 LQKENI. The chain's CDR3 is CASSPSGQGVNQPQHF. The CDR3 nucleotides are TGTGCCAGCTCACCATCAGGGCAGGGCGTCAATCAGCCCCAGCATTTT. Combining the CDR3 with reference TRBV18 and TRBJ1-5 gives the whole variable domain NAGVMQNPRHLVRRRGQEARLRCSPMKGHSHVYWYRQLPEEGLKFMVYLQKENIIDESGMPKERFSAEFPKEGPSILRIQQVVRGDSAAYFCASSPSGQGVNQPQHFGDGTRLSIL.

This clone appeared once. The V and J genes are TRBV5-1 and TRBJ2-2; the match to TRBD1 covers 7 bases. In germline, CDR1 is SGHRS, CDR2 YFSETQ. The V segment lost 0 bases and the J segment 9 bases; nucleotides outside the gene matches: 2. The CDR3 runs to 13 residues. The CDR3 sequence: CASSLGDSWELFF. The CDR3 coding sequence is TGCGCCAGCAGCTTGGGGGACAGTTGGGAGCTGTTTTTT. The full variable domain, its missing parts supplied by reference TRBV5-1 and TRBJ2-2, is KAGVTQTPRYLIKTRGQQVTLSCSPISGHRSVSWYQQTPGQGLQFLFEYFSETQRNKGNFPGRFSGRQFSNSRSEMNVSTLELGDSALYLCASSLGDSWELFFGEGSRLTVL.

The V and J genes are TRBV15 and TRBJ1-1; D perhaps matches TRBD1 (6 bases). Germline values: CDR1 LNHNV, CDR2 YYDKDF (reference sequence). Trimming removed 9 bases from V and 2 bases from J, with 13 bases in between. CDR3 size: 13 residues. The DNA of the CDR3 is TGTGCCACAAGCGACAGGCTAAACACTGAAGCTTTCTTT. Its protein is CATSDRLNTEAFF.

CDR3 amino acids: CASIAFGGTNYGYTF. As DNA, the CDR3 is TGTGCCAGTATCGCTTTTGGGGGTACCAACTATGGCTACACCTTC. The chain carries TRBV19 and TRBJ1-2; possible D gene TRBD1, 5 bases. This CDR3 contains 15 residues. Germline V CDR1 and CDR2: LNHDA, SQIVND (reference sequence). The V and J ends lost 7 bases and 2 bases respectively, with 17 bases between them. Variable domain in full (rest from reference TRBV19 and TRBJ1-2): DGGITQSPKYLFRKEGQNVTLSCEQNLNHDAMYWYRQDPGQGLRLIYYSQIVNDFQKGDIAEGYSVSREKKESFPLTVTSAQKNPTAFYLCASIAFGGTNYGYTFGSGTRLTVV.

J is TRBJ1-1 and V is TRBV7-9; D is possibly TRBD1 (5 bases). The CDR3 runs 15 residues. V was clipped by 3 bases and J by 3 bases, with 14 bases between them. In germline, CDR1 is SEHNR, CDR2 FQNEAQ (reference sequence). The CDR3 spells CASSFYPGWDTEAFF. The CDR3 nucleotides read TGTGCCAGCAGCTTTTACCCAGGGTGGGACACTGAAGCTTTCTTT.

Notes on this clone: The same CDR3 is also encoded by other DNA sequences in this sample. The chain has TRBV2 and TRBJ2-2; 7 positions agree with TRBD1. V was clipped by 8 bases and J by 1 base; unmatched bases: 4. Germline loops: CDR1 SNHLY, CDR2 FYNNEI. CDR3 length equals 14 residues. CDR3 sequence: CASSGTVNTGELFF. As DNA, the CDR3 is TGTGCCAGCTCAGGGACAGTGAACACCGGGGAGCTGTTTTTT.

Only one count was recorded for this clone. CDR3 DNA: TGTGCCAGCAGCGCGACTAGATCAGATACGCAGTATTTT. Its protein product is CASSATRSDTQYF. The chain combines TRBV9 with TRBJ2-3; maybe TRBD2 (6 bases). The CDR3 is 13 amino acids. The germline V gene has CDR1 SGDLS and CDR2 YYNGEE. V lost 3 bases to trimming and J lost 4 bases, with 9 bases between them.

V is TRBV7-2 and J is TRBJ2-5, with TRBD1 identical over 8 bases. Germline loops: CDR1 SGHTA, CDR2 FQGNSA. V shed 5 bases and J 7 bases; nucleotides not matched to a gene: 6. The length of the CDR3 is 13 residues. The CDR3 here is CASSPGQGGTQYF. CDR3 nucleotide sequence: TGTGCCAGCAGCCCAGGACAGGGTGGGACCCAGTACTTC.

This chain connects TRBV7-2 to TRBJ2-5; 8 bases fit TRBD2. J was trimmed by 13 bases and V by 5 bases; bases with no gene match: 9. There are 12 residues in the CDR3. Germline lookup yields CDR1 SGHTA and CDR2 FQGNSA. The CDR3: CASSQGLALRYF. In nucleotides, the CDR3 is TGTGCCAGCAGCCAAGGACTAGCCCTACGGTACTTC.

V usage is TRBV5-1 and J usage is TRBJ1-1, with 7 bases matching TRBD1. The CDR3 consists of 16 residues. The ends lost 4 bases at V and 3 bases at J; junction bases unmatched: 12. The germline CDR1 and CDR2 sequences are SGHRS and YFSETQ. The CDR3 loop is CASSLGQGGSDTEAFF. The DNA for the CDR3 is TGCGCCAGCAGCCTTGGGCAGGGGGGTTCCGACACTGAAGCTTTCTTT. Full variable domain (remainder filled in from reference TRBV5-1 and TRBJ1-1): KAGVTQTPRYLIKTRGQQVTLSCSPISGHRSVSWYQQTPGQGLQFLFEYFSETQRNKGNFPGRFSGRQFSNSRSEMNVSTLELGDSALYLCASSLGQGGSDTEAFFGQGTRLTVV.

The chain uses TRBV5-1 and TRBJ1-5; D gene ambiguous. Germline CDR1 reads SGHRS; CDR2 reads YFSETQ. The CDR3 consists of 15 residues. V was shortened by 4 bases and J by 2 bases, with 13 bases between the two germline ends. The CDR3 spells CASSPRGGGNQPQHF. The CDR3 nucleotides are TGCGCCAGCAGCCCGCGGGGAGGAGGCAATCAGCCCCAGCATTTT.

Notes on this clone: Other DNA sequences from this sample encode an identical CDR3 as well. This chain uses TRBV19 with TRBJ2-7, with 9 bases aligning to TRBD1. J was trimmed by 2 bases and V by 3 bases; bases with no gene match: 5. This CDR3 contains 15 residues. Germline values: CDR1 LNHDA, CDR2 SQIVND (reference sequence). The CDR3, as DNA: TGTGCCAGTAGTATTTCGGGACAGGGCACCTACGAGCAGTACTTC. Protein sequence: CASSISGQGTYEQYF.

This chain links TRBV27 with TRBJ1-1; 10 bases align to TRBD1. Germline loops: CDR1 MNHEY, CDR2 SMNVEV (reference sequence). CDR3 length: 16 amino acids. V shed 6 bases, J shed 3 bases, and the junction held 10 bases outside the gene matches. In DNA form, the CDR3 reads TGTGCCAGCAGCAGAGTCCGGGGACAGGGGTACACTGAAGCTTTCTTT. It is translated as CASSRVRGQGYTEAFF.

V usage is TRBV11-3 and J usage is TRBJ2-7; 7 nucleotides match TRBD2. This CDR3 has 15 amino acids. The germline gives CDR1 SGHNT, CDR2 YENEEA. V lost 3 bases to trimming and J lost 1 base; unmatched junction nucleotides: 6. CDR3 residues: CASSLAGEQSYEQYF. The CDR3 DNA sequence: TGTGCCAGCAGCTTGGCGGGAGAGCAGTCCTACGAGCAGTACTTC.

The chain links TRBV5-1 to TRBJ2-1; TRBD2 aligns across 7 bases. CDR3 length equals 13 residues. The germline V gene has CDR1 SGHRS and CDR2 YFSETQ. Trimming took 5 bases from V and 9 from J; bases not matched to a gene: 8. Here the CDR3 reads CASSQPPGGEQFF. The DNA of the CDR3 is TGCGCCAGCAGTCAGCCCCCGGGGGGTGAGCAGTTCTTC.

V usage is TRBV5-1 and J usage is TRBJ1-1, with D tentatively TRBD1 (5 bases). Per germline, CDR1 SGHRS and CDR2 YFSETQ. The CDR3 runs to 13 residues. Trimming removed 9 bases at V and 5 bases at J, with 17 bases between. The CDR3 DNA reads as TGCGCCACCAGGGTGGTTCCGGCAACTGAAGCTTTCTTT. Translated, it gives CATRVVPATEAFF.

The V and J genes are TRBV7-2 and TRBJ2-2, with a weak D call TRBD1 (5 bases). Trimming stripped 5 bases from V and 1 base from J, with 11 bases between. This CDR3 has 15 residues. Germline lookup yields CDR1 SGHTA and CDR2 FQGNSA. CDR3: CASSQLTGNTGELFF. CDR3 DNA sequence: TGTGCCAGCAGCCAGCTCACAGGGAACACCGGGGAGCTGTTTTTT.

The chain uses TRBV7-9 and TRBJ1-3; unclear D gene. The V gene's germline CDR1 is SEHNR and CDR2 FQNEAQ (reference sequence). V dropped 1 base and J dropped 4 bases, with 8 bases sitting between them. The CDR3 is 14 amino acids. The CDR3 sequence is CASSLGVAGNTIYF. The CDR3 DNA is TGTGCCAGCAGCTTAGGTGTTGCCGGAAACACCATATATTTT. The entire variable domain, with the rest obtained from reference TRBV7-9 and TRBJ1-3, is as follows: DTGVSQNPRHKITKRGQNVTFRCDPISEHNRLYWYRQTLGQGPEFLTYFQNEAQLEKSRLLSDRFSAERPKGSFSTLEIQRTEQGDSAMYLCASSLGVAGNTIYFGEGSWLTVV.

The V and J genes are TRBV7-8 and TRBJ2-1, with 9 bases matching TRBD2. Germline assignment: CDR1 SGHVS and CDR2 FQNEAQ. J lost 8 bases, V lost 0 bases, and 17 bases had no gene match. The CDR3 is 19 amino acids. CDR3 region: CASSLAYGPRLAVGDEQFF. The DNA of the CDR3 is TGTGCCAGCAGCTTAGCGTACGGACCGAGACTAGCGGTAGGGGATGAGCAGTTCTTC.

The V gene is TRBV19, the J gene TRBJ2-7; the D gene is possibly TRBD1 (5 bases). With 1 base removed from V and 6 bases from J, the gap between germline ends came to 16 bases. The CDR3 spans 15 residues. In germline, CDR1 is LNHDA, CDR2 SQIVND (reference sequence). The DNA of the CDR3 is TGTGCCAGTAGTATAGCTCAGGGCTTTGGTCGCGAGCAGTACTTC. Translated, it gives CASSIAQGFGREQYF. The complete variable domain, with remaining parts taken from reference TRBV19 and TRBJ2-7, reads DGGITQSPKYLFRKEGQNVTLSCEQNLNHDAMYWYRQDPGQGLRLIYYSQIVNDFQKGDIAEGYSVSREKKESFPLTVTSAQKNPTAFYLCASSIAQGFGREQYFGPGTRLTVT.